The TCR beta chain described here comes from a study of molecular identifiers for immune sequencing clone quantification. About the research overall: Replicate experiments divided RNA from around 20,000 or 100,000 naive CD8 cells into five parts and sequenced four.

In preparing bulk TCR libraries, previously described methods and listed TCR primers were used. In TCRdb, the PCR reads were re-called with MiXCR into one record per CDR3 protein. Found here are under 800,000 distinct CDR3 sequences, about 25% of them singletons; the top ten hold 0.7% to 0.95%. On this clonotype itself: A much bigger clone sits one base away, suggesting this may be a read error.

The CDR3 loop spans 16 amino acids. Trimming left V 3 bases short and J 4 bases short, with 18 bases between. Germline CDR1 reads LGHNA; CDR2 reads YSLEER. The receptor was isolated from a human donor in good health. Some libraries in this study had Jurkat cell RNA spiked in. The chain links TRBV4-3 to TRBJ1-1; tentatively, D is TRBD1 (6 bases). The sequenced sample was naive CD8+ T cells from blood, with Jurkat cell RNA spiked in. Documented subset: FACS-sorted CD8+CD4-CCR7+CD45RA+ naive T cells. CDR3 sequence: CASSQGPQGAGTEAFF. The CDR3 nucleotides read TGCGCCAGCAGCCAGGGGCCACAGGGTGCAGGCACTGAAGCTTTCTTT.